The 21 T cell receptor beta chains presented below share a single source sample, sequenced in a study of blood T cell repertoires in COVID-19. Produced via immunoSEQ multiplex PCR; TCRdb's table is partial and in-frame only. This sample carries around 150,000 clones, 65% to 90% of them seen once, and the ten largest clones take roughly 3.3%. Sequenced: peripheral blood. These receptors came from a man aged 70-80 years with acute or convalescent COVID-19.

J is TRBJ2-7 and V is TRBV4-3; perhaps TRBD1 as D (7 bases). The V end was cut by 4 bases, the J end by 6 bases, with 16 bases between. The CDR3 contains 14 residues. Per the germline V gene, CDR1 is LGHNA and CDR2 is YSLEER. CDR3 protein: CASSPGAQGSEQYF. The CDR3 bases are TGCGCCAGCAGCCCGGGGGCACAGGGGTCCGAGCAGTACTTC.

As regards this clone: The sample holds other DNA sequences that translate to the same CDR3. This chain connects TRBV12-3 or TRBV12-4 to TRBJ1-1; TRBD1 is a possible D gene (5 bases). This CDR3 contains 11 residues. The V end lost 6 bases, the J end lost 11 bases, and 13 bases lay between the germline ends. The CDR3 spells CASSRGTEAFF. In DNA, the CDR3 is TGTGCCAGCAGCCGCGGGACCGAGGCTTTCTTT.

The chain carries TRBV9 and TRBJ2-7; a possible D gene is TRBD2 (6 bases). Germline CDR1 reads SGDLS; CDR2 reads YYNGEE. V dropped 4 bases and J dropped 3 bases, with 11 bases sitting between them. This CDR3 contains 13 residues. Here the CDR3 reads CASSSGTFYEQYF. The CDR3 DNA follows: TGTGCCAGCAGCTCCGGGACTTTCTACGAGCAGTACTTC.

V is TRBV27 and J is TRBJ2-7; 11 nucleotides line up with TRBD2. The CDR3 length is 14 residues. V dropped 5 bases and J dropped 3; count of bases not matched to a gene: 3. From germline, CDR1 is MNHEY and CDR2 SMNVEV (reference sequence). DNA for the CDR3: TGTGCCAGCAGTACCGGACTAGCGGGCTACGAGCAGTACTTC. Translated: CASSTGLAGYEQYF.

The gene calls are TRBV6-5 and TRBJ2-2, with TRBD1 as a possible D gene (6 bases). CDR1 and CDR2 (germline): MNHEY, SVGAGI. V lost 4 bases to trimming and J lost 6 bases, with 12 bases between them. CDR3 size: 14 residues. The CDR3 DNA reads as TGTGCCAGCAGTTCGCCTAACAGGGCCGGGGAGCTGTTTTTT. Amino acids: CASSSPNRAGELFF.

Here the CDR3 DNA reads TGCGCCAGCAAACTAGCGGGAGTCTACAATGAGCAGTTCTTC. Translating gives CASKLAGVYNEQFF. The gene calls are TRBV5-1 and TRBJ2-1, with TRBD2 identical over 11 bases. The J segment lost 3 bases and the V segment lost 6 bases, leaving 2 bases of the junction unmatched. This CDR3 region has 14 residues. The germline V gene has CDR1 SGHRS and CDR2 YFSETQ.

This sequence joins TRBV28 and TRBJ2-5; 7 bases are shared with TRBD2. The germline V gene encodes CDR1 MDHEN and CDR2 SYDVKM. This CDR3 region has 13 residues. V shed 3 bases, J shed 3 bases, and the junction held 1 base outside the gene matches. The CDR3 bases are TGTGCCAGCAGTTTGGGGGGGGAAGAGACCCAGTACTTC. This translates into CASSLGGEETQYF.

The rearrangement joins TRBV7-3 to TRBJ2-1; the match to TRBD1 covers 7 bases. Trimming at V came to 2 bases and at J to 0 bases, leaving 19 bases not matched to a gene. Germline lookup yields CDR1 SGHTA and CDR2 FQGTGA. CDR3 length: 21 amino acids. The CDR3 sequence is CASSLGSSPYRGDSSYNEQFF. CDR3 bases: TGTGCCAGCAGCTTAGGATCTTCCCCCTACAGGGGTGATAGCTCCTACAATGAGCAGTTCTTC.

V usage is TRBV29-1 and J usage is TRBJ1-5; 7 positions agree with TRBD1. The ends lost 6 bases at V and 3 bases at J; junction bases unmatched: 5. Germline V gene lookup returns CDR1 SQVTM and CDR2 ANQGSEA. The length of the CDR3 is 13 residues. CDR3 loop: CSVQGTDNQPQHF. The CDR3 DNA reads as TGCAGCGTCCAGGGGACAGACAATCAGCCCCAGCATTTT. The full variable domain, its missing parts supplied by reference TRBV29-1 and TRBJ1-5, is SAVISQKPSRDICQRGTSLTIQCQVDSQVTMMFWYRQQPGQSLTLIATANQGSEATYESGFVIDKFPISRPNLTFSTLTVSNMSPEDSSIYLCSVQGTDNQPQHFGDGTRLSIL.

This chain uses TRBV7-8 with TRBJ2-7; TRBD1 agrees at 7 bases. The CDR3 consists of 15 residues. Per germline, CDR1 SGHVS and CDR2 FQNEAQ. V lost 5 bases, J lost 0 bases, and 7 bases stayed unmatched. The CDR3 is CASSIRTGASYEQYF. CDR3 DNA: TGTGCCAGCAGCATCAGGACAGGAGCCTCCTACGAGCAGTACTTC.

The gene calls are TRBV5-4 and TRBJ2-5; 10 positions match TRBD1. CDR1 is SGHNT and CDR2 is YYREEE in the germline V gene (reference sequence). V gave up 3 bases and J gave up 5 bases; unmatched junction bases: 4. There are 14 residues in the CDR3. The CDR3 nucleotides read TGTGCCAGCAGCTCGGGACAGGGGAGGGAGACCCAGTACTTC. It yields the protein CASSSGQGRETQYF. The whole variable domain, filled in from reference TRBV5-4 and TRBJ2-5, reads ETGVTQSPTHLIKTRGQQVTLRCSSQSGHNTVSWYQQALGQGPQFIFQYYREEENGRGNFPPRFSGLQFPNYSSELNVNALELDDSALYLCASSSGQGRETQYFGPGTRLLVL.

V usage is TRBV15 and J usage is TRBJ1-5; the match to TRBD1 covers 8 bases. The CDR3 is 14 amino acids. Trimming at V came to 0 bases and at J to 10 bases, leaving 5 bases not matched to a gene. Germline CDR1 LNHNV, CDR2 YYDKDF (reference sequence). In DNA, the CDR3 is TGTGCCACCAGCAGAGAAGACAGGGGAGAACCCCAGCATTTT. Translating it yields CATSREDRGEPQHF.

This chain's CDR3 is CAWSPKGTGSFNYGYTF. The DNA of the CDR3 is TGTGCCTGGAGTCCAAAGGGTACAGGGTCCTTCAACTATGGCTACACCTTC. The chain combines TRBV30 with TRBJ1-2; D might be TRBD1 (6 bases). The V end was cut by 2 bases, the J end by 2 bases, with 21 bases between. The CDR3 runs 17 residues. Germline CDR1 is GTSNPN and CDR2 is SVGIG (reference sequence).

The chain links TRBV6-2 or TRBV6-3 to TRBJ1-2; D is possibly TRBD1 (6 bases). CDR1 is MNHEY and CDR2 is SVGEGT in the germline V gene. V was pared by 4 bases and J by 5 bases, with 8 bases between. The CDR3 runs to 12 residues. The CDR3 region is CASSSQGYGYTF. CDR3 bases: TGTGCCAGCAGTTCACAGGGATATGGCTACACCTTC.

The chain joins TRBV27 to TRBJ2-5; TRBD2 agrees at 8 bases. From germline, CDR1 is MNHEY and CDR2 SMNVEV (reference sequence). The CDR3 extends over 14 amino acids. Losses at the gene ends were 5 bases for V and 7 bases for J; bases not matched to a gene: 9. DNA for the CDR3: TGTGCCAGCAGTCAGACTAGCGCCGGGGGGACCCAGTACTTC. Amino acid sequence: CASSQTSAGGTQYF.

This chain links TRBV28 with TRBJ2-3, with 7 bases fitting TRBD2. Germline CDR1 and CDR2: MDHEN and SYDVKM. V gave up 8 bases and J gave up 0 bases; unmatched junction bases: 5. CDR3 length: 14 residues. The CDR3: CASRGGPSTDTQYF. The CDR3 nucleotides read TGTGCCAGCCGGGGAGGGCCTAGCACAGATACGCAGTATTTT.

This chain uses TRBV2 with TRBJ2-7, with 8 bases matching TRBD2. The germline gives CDR1 SNHLY, CDR2 FYNNEI. This CDR3 is built from 15 residues. The V and J ends lost 8 bases and 4 bases, in that order; junction bases with no gene match: 13. In nucleotides, the CDR3 is TGTGCCAGCCGGGGGGGAAAGTTTCTTGGTTACGAGCAGTACTTC. Translated, it gives CASRGGKFLGYEQYF.

This clone came up once. The CDR3 DNA reads TGCGCCAGCAGCTACGGAAACAGGATAGCAGGGGCCAACGTCCTGACTTTC. Translating it yields CASSYGNRIAGANVLTF. V is TRBV5-1 and J is TRBJ2-6; perhaps TRBD1 as D (5 bases). Germline V lookup: CDR1 SGHRS, CDR2 YFSETQ. There are 17 residues in the CDR3. V was cut by 3 bases and J by 4 bases, with 17 bases left in between.

This chain joins TRBV28 and TRBJ2-1; 9 bases agree with TRBD2. The CDR3 sequence is 16 residues long. From germline, CDR1 is MDHEN and CDR2 SYDVKM. Trimming cost V 4 bases and J 7 bases; bases outside gene matches: 11. CDR3 loop: CASSSNPGLARNEQFF. The CDR3 DNA is TGTGCCAGCAGTTCCAACCCTGGACTAGCGCGGAATGAGCAGTTCTTC.

This chain links TRBV4-2 with TRBJ2-1; a possible D gene is TRBD2 (5 bases). This CDR3 has 14 amino acids. Germline CDR1 LGHNA, CDR2 YNFKEQ. Trimming removed 1 base from V and 5 bases from J, with 9 bases in between. CDR3 DNA: TGTGCCAGCAGCCAAGTAGTAGCGAACAATGAGCAGTTCTTC. Translation: CASSQVVANNEQFF.

The chain has TRBV5-1 and TRBJ2-7; 10 bases fit TRBD1. The CDR3 spans 16 residues. Losses at the gene ends were 4 bases for V and 3 bases for J; bases not matched to a gene: 10. Per germline, CDR1 SGHRS and CDR2 YFSETQ. The DNA for the CDR3 is TGCGCCAGCAGCGCGGGGGGACAGGGGACCGTCTACGAGCAGTACTTC. Its translation: CASSAGGQGTVYEQYF. Together with reference TRBV5-1 and TRBJ2-7, the CDR3 gives the full variable domain: KAGVTQTPRYLIKTRGQQVTLSCSPISGHRSVSWYQQTPGQGLQFLFEYFSETQRNKGNFPGRFSGRQFSNSRSEMNVSTLELGDSALYLCASSAGGQGTVYEQYFGPGTRLTVT.